The 22 T cell receptor beta chains presented below share a single source sample, sequenced in a study of blood T cell repertoires in COVID-19. Sequenced by immunoSEQ multiplex PCR; TCRdb stores in-frame clones only, minus some. The data show about 40,000 clones, about 81% seen once. The sequenced material came from peripheral blood. The receptor source for this set is a human donor in a cohort sampled during active or convalescent COVID-19. The donor label of this sample is uncertain.

The rearrangement uses TRBV6-4 and TRBJ2-1; a weak D match, TRBD2 (6 bases). The CDR3 has 15 residues. Trimming removed 6 bases from V and 0 bases from J, with 12 bases in between. Germline assignment: CDR1 MRHNA and CDR2 SNTAGT. Written as DNA, the CDR3 is TGTGCCAGCAGCCCCGGGACTGGCTCCTACAATGAGCAGTTCTTC. Translating it yields CASSPGTGSYNEQFF.

A remark on this clone: This sample includes further DNA sequences coding for the same CDR3. The chain recombines TRBV3-1 (or the pseudogene TRBV3-2) with TRBJ2-1; a weak D match, TRBD2 (6 bases). This CDR3 has 13 residues. Germline V gives CDR1 LGHDT, CDR2 YNNKEL (reference sequence). With 1 base removed from V and 6 bases from J, the gap between germline ends came to 7 bases. CDR3 region: CASSQVRGNEQFF. The CDR3 DNA is TGTGCCAGCAGCCAAGTGCGGGGCAATGAGCAGTTCTTC.

The chain couples TRBV10-3 to TRBJ2-1; the D gene is possibly TRBD1 (6 bases). Germline loops: CDR1 ENHRY, CDR2 SYGVKD. The CDR3 totals 16 residues. V gave up 3 bases and J gave up 0 bases, with 12 bases separating them. The CDR3 loop is CAISDRDTSSYNEQFF. In DNA form, the CDR3 reads TGTGCCATCAGTGACCGGGACACCAGCTCCTACAATGAGCAGTTCTTC.

V usage is TRBV2 and J usage is TRBJ1-6, with 10 nucleotides matching TRBD1. CDR1 and CDR2 from the germline V gene are SNHLY and FYNNEI. V lost 0 bases to trimming and J lost 8 bases; unmatched junction nucleotides: 7. The CDR3 is made up of 17 amino acids. The CDR3 sequence: CASSEALRGTGDSPLHF. CDR3 DNA sequence: TGTGCCAGCAGTGAAGCGCTTCGGGGGACAGGGGATTCACCCCTCCACTTT.

The chain employs TRBV6-2 or TRBV6-3 and TRBJ2-1; D is undetermined. In germline, CDR1 is MNHEY, CDR2 SVGEGT. Trimming pared 4 bases from V and 6 bases from J, leaving 4 bases between. CDR3 length: 11 amino acids. The CDR3: CASSSFNEQFF. CDR3 DNA: TGTGCCAGCAGTTCTTTCAATGAGCAGTTCTTC.

This chain joins TRBV5-1 and TRBJ2-1; TRBD2 agrees at 14 bases. Germline trimming cut 3 bases from V and 6 bases from J; bases unmatched to any gene: 5. Germline V gives CDR1 SGHRS, CDR2 YFSETQ. The CDR3 loop spans 16 amino acids. CDR3 DNA: TGCGCCAGCAGCTCTCGACTAGCGGGGGGGTTCAATGAGCAGTTCTTC. Its protein product is CASSSRLAGGFNEQFF.

The chain recombines TRBV30 with TRBJ2-3; 9 bases match TRBD2. CDR1 is GTSNPN and CDR2 is SVGIG in the germline V gene (reference sequence). With V trimmed by 3 bases and J by 5 bases, 3 bases remained unmatched. This CDR3 has 13 residues. CDR3 coding DNA: TGTGCCTGGAGGACTAGCGGCAAAGATACGCAGTATTTT. This encodes CAWRTSGKDTQYF.

J is TRBJ2-5 and V is TRBV9, with D possibly matching TRBD1 (6 bases). The germline V and J ends were trimmed by 3 bases and 5 bases, with 17 bases remaining between them. Germline CDR1 and CDR2: SGDLS and YYNGEE. This CDR3 has 15 residues. CDR3 nucleotide sequence: TGTGCCAGCAGCGCGGACTTAGGGGGTGGTGAGACCCAGTACTTC. Protein product: CASSADLGGGETQYF. Full variable domain (remainder filled in from reference TRBV9 and TRBJ2-5): DSGVTQTPKHLITATGQRVTLRCSPRSGDLSVYWYQQSLDQGLQFLIQYYNGEERAKGNILERFSAQQFPDLHSELNLSSLELGDSALYFCASSADLGGGETQYFGPGTRLLVL.

This clone has only one observation. The V call is TRBV25-1, the J call TRBJ2-1; D possibly corresponds to TRBD2 (6 bases). In germline, CDR1 is MGHDK, CDR2 SYGVNS. The CDR3 is 16 residues long. Trimming took off 3 bases at V and 2 bases at J, with 14 bases between the two ends. For the CDR3, the DNA is TGTGCCAGCAGTGATGGGAAGCGGGTGCCCTACAATGAGCAGTTCTTC. The encoded protein is CASSDGKRVPYNEQFF.

The chain is built from TRBV11-3 and TRBJ2-3, with D hard to call. From germline, CDR1 is SGHNT and CDR2 YENEEA. The CDR3 has 12 residues. Trimming stripped 6 bases from V and 0 bases from J, with 4 bases between. The CDR3 is CASRASTDTQYF. The CDR3 coding sequence is TGTGCCAGCAGGGCAAGCACAGATACGCAGTATTTT.

The chain employs TRBV30 and TRBJ2-1, with 10 positions matching TRBD2. CDR1 GTSNPN and CDR2 SVGIG come from the germline V gene (reference sequence). V lost 3 bases, J lost 7 bases, and 3 bases stayed unmatched. The CDR3 covers 13 residues. The CDR3 bases are TGTGCCTGGAGGCTAGCGGGAGCGAATGAGCAGTTCTTC. Its translation: CAWRLAGANEQFF. Together with reference TRBV30 and TRBJ2-1, the CDR3 gives the full variable domain: SQTIHQWPATLVQPVGSPLSLECTVEGTSNPNLYWYRQAAGRGLQLLFYSVGIGQISSEVPQNLSASRPQDRQFILSSKKLLLSDSGFYLCAWRLAGANEQFFGPGTRLTVL.

The chain recombines TRBV29-1 with TRBJ1-1; TRBD1 aligns across 7 bases. The CDR3 totals 13 residues. Germline values: CDR1 SQVTM, CDR2 ANQGSEA. CDR3 region: CSAWAGGNTEAFF. CDR3 nucleotides: TGCAGTGCTTGGGCAGGGGGTAACACTGAAGCTTTCTTT.

This clone was seen just once. The CDR3 DNA follows: TGTGCCAGCAGTTACGATAGGACTAGCGAAAATGAGCAGTTCTTC. It codes for CASSYDRTSENEQFF. V gene TRBV6-2 or TRBV6-3 combines with J gene TRBJ2-1, with TRBD2 matching over 9 bases. There are 15 residues in the CDR3. The junction had 6 bases not matched to a gene; V was cut back by 2 bases and J by 7 bases. CDR1 is MNHEY and CDR2 is SVGEGT in the germline V gene.

The chain combines TRBV20-1 with TRBJ2-7, with D possibly TRBD2 on 5 matching bases. Germline CDR1 is DFQATT and CDR2 is SNEGSKA (reference sequence). The V and J ends lost 3 bases and 7 bases respectively, with 13 bases between them. The length of the CDR3 is 12 residues. The CDR3 is CSASTGSEEQYF. Here the CDR3 DNA reads TGCAGTGCTAGTACGGGATCTGAAGAGCAGTACTTC.

This clone was observed once. This may be a read error: a much more frequent sequence differs by one nucleotide. The V call is TRBV3-1 (or the pseudogene TRBV3-2), the J call TRBJ2-3; D may be TRBD2 (6 bases). V was clipped by 5 bases and J by 6 bases, with 18 bases between them. The V gene's germline CDR1 is LGHDT and CDR2 YNNKEL (reference sequence). The CDR3 covers 15 residues. The CDR3 nucleotides read TGTGCCAGCAGCGCCGGGACTTCTCTGAGGGATACGCAGTATTTT. It is translated as CASSAGTSLRDTQYF.

This clone was seen more than once but under ten times. Written as DNA, the CDR3 is TGTGCCAGTCACCCGGGACAGGGAGGAGGTTCACCCCTCCACTTT. It specifies CASHPGQGGGSPLHF. V is TRBV18 and J is TRBJ1-6; TRBD1 matches 9 bases. The CDR3 contains 15 residues. V lost 9 bases to trimming and J lost 9 bases; unmatched junction nucleotides: 12. CDR1 is KGHSH, CDR2 LQKENI, per germline.

The J gene is TRBJ2-2, the V gene TRBV24-1; TRBD1 aligns across 7 bases. The CDR3 consists of 16 residues. CDR1 and CDR2 (germline): KGHDR, SFDVKD. Trimming cost V 4 bases and J 3 bases; bases outside gene matches: 7. Here the CDR3 reads CATSEGDSLYTGELFF. The CDR3 coding sequence is TGTGCCACCAGTGAAGGGGACAGCCTTTACACCGGGGAGCTGTTTTTT.

The DNA for the CDR3 is TGTGCCAGCAAGGGTTCAGGGACTGGGGCCAACGTCCTGACTTTC. This gives the protein CASKGSGTGANVLTF. J is TRBJ2-6 and V is TRBV27, with D perhaps TRBD1 (5 bases). The length of the CDR3 is 15 residues. Trimming cost V 7 bases and J 2 bases, with 12 bases left between them. The germline CDR1 and CDR2 sequences are MNHEY and SMNVEV (reference sequence).

This clone has just a few counts. The sample holds other DNA sequences that translate to the same CDR3. The V gene is TRBV7-2, the J gene TRBJ1-6; D not certain. This CDR3 region has 14 residues. Germline V gene lookup returns CDR1 SGHTA and CDR2 FQGNSA. V was trimmed by 1 base and J by 4 bases, leaving 5 bases between them. DNA for the CDR3: TGTGCCAGCAGCTTAGACGGTTATAATTCACCCCTCCACTTT. Translated: CASSLDGYNSPLHF. The full variable domain, with the rest looked up from reference TRBV7-2 and TRBJ1-6, is GAGVSQSPSNKVTEKGKDVELRCDPISGHTALYWYRQSLGQGLEFLIYFQGNSAPDKSGLPSDRFSAERTGGSVSTLTIQRTQQEDSAVYLCASSLDGYNSPLHFGNGTRLTVT.

The V call is TRBV7-2, the J call TRBJ2-1; 8 positions match TRBD1. Germline CDR1 is SGHTA and CDR2 is FQGNSA. V dropped 5 bases and J dropped 6; count of bases not matched to a gene: 6. CDR3 length: 14 residues. Here the CDR3 reads CASSPGQGGNEQFF. The CDR3 DNA is TGTGCCAGCAGCCCAGGACAGGGCGGCAATGAGCAGTTCTTC.

The gene calls are TRBV4-1 and TRBJ2-1, with D perhaps matching TRBD2 (5 bases). V lost 4 bases and J lost 5, with 12 bases in between. The germline V gene has CDR1 MGHRA and CDR2 YSYEKL. The CDR3 is 14 residues long. CDR3 bases: TGCGCCAGCAGCCGACGGGGTGATGACAATGAGCAGTTCTTC. This translates into CASSRRGDDNEQFF.

This clone was seen once. CDR3: CATSRQSGRGEQYF. The CDR3 nucleotides are TGTGCCACCAGCAGACAAAGCGGGAGAGGTGAGCAGTACTTC. The J gene is TRBJ2-7, the V gene TRBV15, with 8 bases fitting TRBD2. Germline loops: CDR1 LNHNV, CDR2 YYDKDF (reference sequence). The CDR3 extends over 14 amino acids. The trim removed 2 bases at V and 7 bases at J, leaving 7 bases unmatched.